The 7 T cell receptor beta chains below were found in one sample sequenced in a study of CXCR3-negative and CXCR3-positive naive CD8 T cells. 5' RACE with UMI labels generated the TRB cDNA libraries. TCRdb reprocessed the 5' RACE reads; each CDR3 protein has one entry and no DNA is given. The sample data list tens of thousands of distinct CDR3 sequences. Sequencing was carried out using naive CXCR3- CD8+ T cells from blood. This sample's subset: CD45RO-CCR7+CD27+CD95- naive CD8+ T cells lacking CXCR3 (TNR3-). These receptors were taken from a human donor in good health. Some clones in this sample may be carry-over from other donors' samples.

The chain has TRBV5-1 and TRBJ2-7. There are 13 residues in the CDR3. Germline V gives CDR1 SGHRS, CDR2 YFSETQ. The CDR3 protein is CASSFRTQFEQYF.

This chain connects TRBV29-1 to TRBJ1-2; TCRdb designates TRBD1, a call that cannot be tested without DNA. CDR1 and CDR2 (germline): SQVTM, ANQGSEA. The CDR3 runs to 18 residues. The CDR3 loop is CSVVPVIGAGDTMYGYTF.

The chain uses TRBV6-5 and TRBJ2-7; with no DNA, the TCRdb D assignment of TRBD2 cannot be verified. CDR3 length: 15 residues. The germline gives CDR1 MNHEY, CDR2 SVGAGI. The CDR3 spells CASSYGQERLGEQYF.

This chain links TRBV11-2 with TRBJ1-2; TCRdb indicates TRBD1, and absent DNA this call remains unverified. Germline V lookup: CDR1 SGHAT, CDR2 FQNNGV. This CDR3 is 18 amino acids long. This CDR3 is CASSDGALRGLALYGYTF.

The CDR3 loop is CASSPGTGGDQYF. The rearrangement joins TRBV12-3 or TRBV12-4 to TRBJ2-5; TCRdb's D gene call, TRBD1, goes unchecked for lack of DNA. The CDR3 runs 13 residues.

The rearrangement joins TRBV10-2 to TRBJ1-1. Germline CDR1 reads WSHSY; CDR2 reads SAAADI. The CDR3 is 13 amino acids. This CDR3 reads CASSAGGNTEAFF.

The chain carries TRBV30 and TRBJ1-1; the D gene TCRdb calls, TRBD1, cannot be checked with no DNA. The CDR3 runs to 12 residues. CDR1 is GTSNPN and CDR2 is SVGIG in the germline V gene (reference sequence). This CDR3 reads CACCAGWTEAFF. The whole variable domain, filled in from reference TRBV30 and TRBJ1-1, reads SQTIHQWPATLVQPVGSPLSLECTVEGTSNPNLYWYRQAAGRGLQLLFYSVGIGQISSEVPQNLSASRPQDRQFILSSKKLLLSDSGFYLCACCAGWTEAFFGQGTRLTVV.